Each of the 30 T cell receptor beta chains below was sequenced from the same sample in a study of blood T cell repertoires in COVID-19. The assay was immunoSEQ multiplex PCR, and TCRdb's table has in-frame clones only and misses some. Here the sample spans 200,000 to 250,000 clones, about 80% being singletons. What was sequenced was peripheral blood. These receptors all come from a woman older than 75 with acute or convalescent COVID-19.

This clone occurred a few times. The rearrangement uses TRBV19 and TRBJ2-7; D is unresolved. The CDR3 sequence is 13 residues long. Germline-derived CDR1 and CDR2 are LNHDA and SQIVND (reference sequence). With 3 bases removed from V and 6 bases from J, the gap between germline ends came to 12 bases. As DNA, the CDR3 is TGTGCCAGTAGTATTGTCCAAACGGGCGAGCAGTACTTC. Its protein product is CASSIVQTGEQYF.

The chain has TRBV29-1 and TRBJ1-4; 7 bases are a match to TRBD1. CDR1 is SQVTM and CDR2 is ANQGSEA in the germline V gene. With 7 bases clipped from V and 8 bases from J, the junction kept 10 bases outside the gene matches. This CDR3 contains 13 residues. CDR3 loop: CSAARGQSEKLFF. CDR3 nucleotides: TGCAGCGCCGCAAGGGGGCAGAGCGAAAAACTGTTTTTT.

CDR3 nucleotide sequence: TGTGCCAGCAGCGGGACAGGGGGCCCTTTAGGTTCACCCCTCCACTTT. Encoded protein: CASSGTGGPLGSPLHF. The rearrangement links TRBV2 to TRBJ1-6; 12 bases map to TRBD1. V lost 6 bases, J lost 9 bases, and 9 bases stayed unmatched. The V gene's germline CDR1 is SNHLY and CDR2 FYNNEI. This CDR3 comprises 16 residues.

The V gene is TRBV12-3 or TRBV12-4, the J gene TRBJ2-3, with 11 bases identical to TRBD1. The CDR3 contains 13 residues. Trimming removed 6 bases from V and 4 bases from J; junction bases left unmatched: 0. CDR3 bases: TGTGCCAGCAGGGGACAGGGGGCAGATACGCAGTATTTT. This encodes CASRGQGADTQYF.

The CDR3 spells CASSSQTGANTGELFF. CDR3 coding DNA: TGTGCCAGCAGCTCCCAGACAGGCGCGAACACCGGGGAGCTGTTTTTT. This chain uses TRBV7-6 with TRBJ2-2, with D possibly being TRBD1 (6 bases). V lost 4 bases and J lost 0, with 12 bases in between. The CDR3 spans 16 residues. The V gene's germline CDR1 is SGHVS and CDR2 FNYEAQ.

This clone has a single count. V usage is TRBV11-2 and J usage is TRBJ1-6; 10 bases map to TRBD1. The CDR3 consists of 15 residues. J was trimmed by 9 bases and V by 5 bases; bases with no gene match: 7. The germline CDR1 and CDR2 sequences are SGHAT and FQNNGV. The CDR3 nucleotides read TGTGCCAGCAGCGTCCTGGGACAGGGGACTTCACCCCTCCACTTT. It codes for CASSVLGQGTSPLHF.

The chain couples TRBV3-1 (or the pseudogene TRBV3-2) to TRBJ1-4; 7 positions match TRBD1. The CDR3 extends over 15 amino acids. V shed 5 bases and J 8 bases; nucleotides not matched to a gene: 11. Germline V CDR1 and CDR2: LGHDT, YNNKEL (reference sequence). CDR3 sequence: CASSYRTGLGEKLFF. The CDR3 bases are TGTGCCAGCAGCTACAGGACAGGCTTGGGGGAAAAACTGTTTTTT.

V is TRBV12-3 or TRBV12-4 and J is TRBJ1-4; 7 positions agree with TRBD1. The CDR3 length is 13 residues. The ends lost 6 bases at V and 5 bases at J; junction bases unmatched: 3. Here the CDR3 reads CASRTGQNEKLFF. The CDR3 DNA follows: TGTGCCAGCAGAACGGGACAGAATGAAAAACTGTTTTTT.

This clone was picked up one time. This CDR3 reads CASSPPSGGYNEQFF. The CDR3, as DNA: TGTGCCAGCAGCCCTCCTAGCGGGGGGTACAATGAGCAGTTCTTC. The chain joins TRBV7-8 to TRBJ2-1; TRBD2 matches 11 bases. The CDR3 spans 15 residues. The trim removed 5 bases at V and 4 bases at J, leaving 4 bases unmatched. Per the germline V gene, CDR1 is SGHVS and CDR2 is FQNEAQ.

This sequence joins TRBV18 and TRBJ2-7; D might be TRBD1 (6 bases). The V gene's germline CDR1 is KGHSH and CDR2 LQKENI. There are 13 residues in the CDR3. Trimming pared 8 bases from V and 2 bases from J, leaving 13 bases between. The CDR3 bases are TGTGCCAGCGCGACAGGTAATACCTACGAGCAGTACTTC. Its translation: CASATGNTYEQYF.

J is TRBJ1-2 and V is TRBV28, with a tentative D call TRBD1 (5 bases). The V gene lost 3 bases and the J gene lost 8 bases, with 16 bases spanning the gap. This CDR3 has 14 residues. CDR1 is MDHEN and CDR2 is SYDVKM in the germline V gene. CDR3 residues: CASSFPLAGQGYTF. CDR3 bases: TGTGCCAGCAGTTTCCCGTTGGCAGGGCAAGGCTACACCTTC.

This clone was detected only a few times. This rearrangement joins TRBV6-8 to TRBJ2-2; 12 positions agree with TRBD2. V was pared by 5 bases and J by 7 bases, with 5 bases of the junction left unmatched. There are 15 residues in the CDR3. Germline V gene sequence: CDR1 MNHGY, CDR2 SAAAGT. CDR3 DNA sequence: TGTGCCAGCAGTCGGACTAGCGGGGTGGGCGGGGAGCTGTTTTTT. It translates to CASSRTSGVGGELFF.

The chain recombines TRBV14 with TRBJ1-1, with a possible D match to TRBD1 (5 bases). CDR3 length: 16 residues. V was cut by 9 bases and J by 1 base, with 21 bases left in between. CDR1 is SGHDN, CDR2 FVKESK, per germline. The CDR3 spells CASSRGVGGTNTEAFF. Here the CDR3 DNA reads TGTGCCAGTTCGCGGGGTGTCGGGGGAACGAACACTGAAGCTTTCTTT.

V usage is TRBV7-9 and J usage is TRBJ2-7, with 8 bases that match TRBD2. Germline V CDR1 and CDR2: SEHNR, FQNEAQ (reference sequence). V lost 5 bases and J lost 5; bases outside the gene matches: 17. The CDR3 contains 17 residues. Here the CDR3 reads CASSPDRGGPLNDEQYF. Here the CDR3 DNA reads TGTGCCAGCAGCCCCGATCGGGGGGGCCCCCTTAATGACGAGCAGTACTTC.

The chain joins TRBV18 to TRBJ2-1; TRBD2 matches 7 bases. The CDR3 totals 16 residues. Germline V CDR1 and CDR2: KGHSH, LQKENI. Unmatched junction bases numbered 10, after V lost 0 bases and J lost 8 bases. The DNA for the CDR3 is TGTGCCAGCTCACCACCGGGCGGACTAGGGAGGGATGAGCAGTTCTTC. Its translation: CASSPPGGLGRDEQFF.

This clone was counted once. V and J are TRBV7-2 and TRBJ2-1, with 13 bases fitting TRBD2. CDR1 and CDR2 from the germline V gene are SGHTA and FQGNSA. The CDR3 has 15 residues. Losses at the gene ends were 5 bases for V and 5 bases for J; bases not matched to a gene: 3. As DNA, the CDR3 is TGTGCCAGCAGCATGGGACTAGCGGGGAACAATGAGCAGTTCTTC. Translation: CASSMGLAGNNEQFF. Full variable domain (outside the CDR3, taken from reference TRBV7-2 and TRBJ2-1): GAGVSQSPSNKVTEKGKDVELRCDPISGHTALYWYRQSLGQGLEFLIYFQGNSAPDKSGLPSDRFSAERTGGSVSTLTIQRTQQEDSAVYLCASSMGLAGNNEQFFGPGTRLTVL.

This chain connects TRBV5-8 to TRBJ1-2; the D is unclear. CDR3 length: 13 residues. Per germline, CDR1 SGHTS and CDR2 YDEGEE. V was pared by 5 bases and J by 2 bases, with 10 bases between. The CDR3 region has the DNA TGTGCCAGCAGGGTACAGAGAAACTATGGCTACACCTTC. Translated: CASRVQRNYGYTF.

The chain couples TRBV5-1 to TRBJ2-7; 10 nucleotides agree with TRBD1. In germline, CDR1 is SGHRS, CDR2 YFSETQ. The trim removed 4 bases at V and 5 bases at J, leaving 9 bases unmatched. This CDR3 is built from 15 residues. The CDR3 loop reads CASSPLGTGVHEQYF. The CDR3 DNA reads TGCGCCAGCAGCCCGCTCGGGACAGGGGTCCACGAGCAGTACTTC.

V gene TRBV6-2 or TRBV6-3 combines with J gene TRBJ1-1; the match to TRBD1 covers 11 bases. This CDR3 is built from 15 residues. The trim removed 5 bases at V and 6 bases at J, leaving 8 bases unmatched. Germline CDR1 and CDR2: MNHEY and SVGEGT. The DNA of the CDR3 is TGTGCCAGCAGTAGAGGACAGGGGGCTGACGCTGAAGCTTTCTTT. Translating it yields CASSRGQGADAEAFF.

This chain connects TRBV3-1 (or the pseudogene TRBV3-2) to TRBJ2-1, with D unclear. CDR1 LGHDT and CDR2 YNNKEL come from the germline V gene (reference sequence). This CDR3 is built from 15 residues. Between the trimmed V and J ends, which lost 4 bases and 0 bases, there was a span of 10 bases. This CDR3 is CASSLRRSSYNEQFF. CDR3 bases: TGTGCCAGCAGCCTTCGACGGAGCTCCTACAATGAGCAGTTCTTC.

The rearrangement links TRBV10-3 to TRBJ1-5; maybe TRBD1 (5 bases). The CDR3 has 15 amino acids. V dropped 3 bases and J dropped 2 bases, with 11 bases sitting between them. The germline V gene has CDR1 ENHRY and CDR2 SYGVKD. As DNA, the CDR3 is TGTGCCATCAGTGAAACCCAAGGGGGCAATCAGCCCCAGCATTTT. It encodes CAISETQGGNQPQHF.

CDR3 nucleotide sequence: TGTGCCAGCAGCCCAGACAGACACCTTGAAGCTTTCTTT. Protein: CASSPDRHLEAFF. This chain connects TRBV7-2 to TRBJ1-1; a weak D match, TRBD1 (5 bases). This CDR3 has 13 amino acids. V dropped 5 bases and J dropped 7 bases, with 14 bases sitting between them. Per germline, CDR1 SGHTA and CDR2 FQGNSA.

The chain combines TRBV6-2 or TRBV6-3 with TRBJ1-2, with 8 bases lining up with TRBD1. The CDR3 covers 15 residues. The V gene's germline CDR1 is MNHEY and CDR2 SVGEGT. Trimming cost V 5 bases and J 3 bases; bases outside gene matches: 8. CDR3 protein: CASSHGTGGDYGYTF. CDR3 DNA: TGTGCCAGCAGTCACGGCACAGGGGGGGACTATGGCTACACCTTC.

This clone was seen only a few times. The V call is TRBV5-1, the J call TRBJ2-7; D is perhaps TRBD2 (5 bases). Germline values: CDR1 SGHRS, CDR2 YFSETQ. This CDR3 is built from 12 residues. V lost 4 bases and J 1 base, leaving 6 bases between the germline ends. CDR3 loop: CASSRGSYEQYF. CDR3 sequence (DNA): TGCGCCAGCAGCCGCGGGTCCTACGAGCAGTACTTC.

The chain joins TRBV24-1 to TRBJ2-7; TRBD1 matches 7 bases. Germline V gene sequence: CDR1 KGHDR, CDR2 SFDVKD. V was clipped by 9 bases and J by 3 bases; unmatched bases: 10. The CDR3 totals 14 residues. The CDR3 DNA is TGTGCCACCGGGGAGACAGGGACCAACTACGAGCAGTACTTC. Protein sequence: CATGETGTNYEQYF.

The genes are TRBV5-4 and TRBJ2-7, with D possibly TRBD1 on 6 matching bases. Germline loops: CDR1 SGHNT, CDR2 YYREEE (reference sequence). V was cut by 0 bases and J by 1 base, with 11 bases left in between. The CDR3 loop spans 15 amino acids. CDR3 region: CASSLGPGESYEQYF. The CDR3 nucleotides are TGTGCCAGCAGCTTGGGGCCAGGGGAATCCTACGAGCAGTACTTC. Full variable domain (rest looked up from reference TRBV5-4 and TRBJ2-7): ETGVTQSPTHLIKTRGQQVTLRCSSQSGHNTVSWYQQALGQGPQFIFQYYREEENGRGNFPPRFSGLQFPNYSSELNVNALELDDSALYLCASSLGPGESYEQYFGPGTRLTVT.

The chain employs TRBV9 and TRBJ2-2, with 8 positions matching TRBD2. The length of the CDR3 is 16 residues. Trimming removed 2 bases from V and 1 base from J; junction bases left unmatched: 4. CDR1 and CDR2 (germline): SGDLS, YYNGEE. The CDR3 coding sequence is TGTGCCAGCAGCGTGACAGCGGGGGTGAACACCGGGGAGCTGTTTTTT. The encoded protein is CASSVTAGVNTGELFF. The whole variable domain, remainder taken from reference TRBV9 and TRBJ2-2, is DSGVTQTPKHLITATGQRVTLRCSPRSGDLSVYWYQQSLDQGLQFLIQYYNGEERAKGNILERFSAQQFPDLHSELNLSSLELGDSALYFCASSVTAGVNTGELFFGEGSRLTVL.

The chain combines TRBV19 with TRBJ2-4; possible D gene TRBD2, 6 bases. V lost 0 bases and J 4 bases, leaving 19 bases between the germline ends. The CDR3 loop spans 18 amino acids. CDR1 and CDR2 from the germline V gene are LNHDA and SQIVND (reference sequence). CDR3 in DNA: TGTGCCAGTAGTATAGAAGGGGTTTCGCCTAGCGCGAAAAACATTCAGTACTTC. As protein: CASSIEGVSPSAKNIQYF.

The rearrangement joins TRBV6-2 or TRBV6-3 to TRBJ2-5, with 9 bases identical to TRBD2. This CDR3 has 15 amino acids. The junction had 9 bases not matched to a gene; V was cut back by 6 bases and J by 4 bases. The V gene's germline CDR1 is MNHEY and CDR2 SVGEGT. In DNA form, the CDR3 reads TGTGCCAGCAGCCGCGGGGGGGCGAGGTTAGAGACCCAGTACTTC. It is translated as CASSRGGARLETQYF.

CDR3 protein: CASSPPLGGPQYF. The CDR3 DNA is TGTGCCAGCTCACCACCGTTAGGGGGTCCGCAGTATTTT. The chain couples TRBV18 to TRBJ2-3; TRBD1 is a possible D gene (6 bases). From germline, CDR1 is KGHSH and CDR2 LQKENI. The V gene lost 0 bases and the J gene lost 10 bases, with 11 bases spanning the gap. This CDR3 comprises 13 residues.